This T cell receptor beta chain was documented in a study of TIL therapy for anti-PD-1-resistant metastatic lung cancer. In the study overall: Median patient age was 54, ranging about 38-80 years. Half of patients were current or former smokers.

The libraries were made with immunoSEQ v3. Sequencing used immunoSEQ multiplex PCR; TCRdb keeps in-frame clones, though not all of them. This sample has about 48,000 clones, with 70% to 85% found just once. Time point defined: pre-treatment sample, taken before nivolumab and TIL therapy. Tumor tissue came from excised metastases, mostly pleural nodules or supraclavicular lymph nodes. Adults with stage 4 NSCLC were enrolled in a phase I trial. Germline loops: CDR1 MGHRA, CDR2 YSYEKL. The CDR3 is 15 residues long. V was shortened by 1 base and J by 0 bases, with 9 bases between the two germline ends. The sequenced sample was tumor tissue, obtained at baseline. This clonotype was obtained from a person aged 25-85 years with non-small cell lung cancer. J is TRBJ1-1 and V is TRBV4-1; D is unresolved. CDR3 in DNA: TGCGCCAGCAGCCAAGCTCTCACTCTGAACACTGAAGCTTTCTTT. This gives the protein CASSQALTLNTEAFF.